The 12 T cell receptor beta chains given below trace back to one sample, sequenced in a study of identical twins. Each CDR3 protein gets one entry after TCRdb re-called the 5' RACE reads with MiXCR. The sample has some 690,000 distinct CDR3 sequences, over 20% seen once. These data were also filed under a second study, of T cells expressing NK-cell markers.

Input material: PBMCs. The receptors derive from a woman aged 18-35 years in good health.

Here the CDR3 reads CASSAQDTEAFF. DNA of the CDR3: TGTGCCAGCAGCGCCCAGGACACTGAAGCTTTCTTT. This sequence joins TRBV9 and TRBJ1-1; no reliable D call. This CDR3 has 12 amino acids. Trimming removed 3 bases from V and 3 bases from J, with 6 bases in between. Germline V gene sequence: CDR1 SGDLS, CDR2 YYNGEE.

J is TRBJ2-1 and V is TRBV12-3 or TRBV12-4, with TRBD1 matching over 8 bases. This CDR3 is built from 13 residues. The junction had 5 bases not matched to a gene; V was cut back by 5 bases and J by 8 bases. This CDR3 reads CASSPGQGDEQFF. CDR3 in DNA: TGTGCCAGCAGTCCAGGACAGGGCGATGAGCAGTTCTTC.

The genes are TRBV9 and TRBJ2-7, with a weak D call TRBD1 (6 bases). CDR1 and CDR2 (germline): SGDLS, YYNGEE. The length of the CDR3 is 13 residues. Trimming pared 4 bases from V and 9 bases from J, leaving 17 bases between. The CDR3 region has the DNA TGTGCCAGCAGCCCCCGGGATGGGGGCTTGCAGTACTTC. This sequence encodes CASSPRDGGLQYF.

This chain connects TRBV5-1 to TRBJ2-1; possible D gene TRBD1, 6 bases. V lost 7 bases and J 7 bases, leaving 18 bases between the germline ends. CDR1 is SGHRS, CDR2 YFSETQ, per germline. The CDR3 is 14 residues long. CDR3 sequence: CASQFEGVRNEQFF. The CDR3, as DNA: TGCGCCAGCCAGTTTGAGGGGGTAAGGAATGAGCAGTTCTTC. The whole variable domain, remainder taken from reference TRBV5-1 and TRBJ2-1, is KAGVTQTPRYLIKTRGQQVTLSCSPISGHRSVSWYQQTPGQGLQFLFEYFSETQRNKGNFPGRFSGRQFSNSRSEMNVSTLELGDSALYLCASQFEGVRNEQFFGPGTRLTVL.

There are many counts of this clonotype. The chain uses TRBV12-3 or TRBV12-4 and TRBJ2-7; tentative D call: TRBD1 (5 bases). This CDR3 comprises 14 residues. The V and J ends lost 6 bases and 3 bases respectively, with 15 bases between them. CDR3 sequence reads: CASSSRAGRYEQYF. CDR3 sequence (DNA): TGTGCCAGCAGCTCCCGGGCAGGGCGCTACGAGCAGTACTTC.

Details on this clonotype: Without the conserved terminal phenylalanine or tryptophan, this CDR3 likely stems from a read error. This chain joins TRBV20-1 and TRBJ2-5; TRBD2 agrees at 14 bases. The V gene's germline CDR1 is DFQATT and CDR2 SNEGSKA (reference sequence). V was pared by 5 bases and J by 3 bases, with 8 bases of the junction left unmatched. This CDR3 contains 16 residues. The DNA of the CDR3 is TGCAGTGCTCCTGGACTAGCGGGAGGAGTCAAAGAGACCCAGTACTCC. Its translation: CSAPGLAGGVKETQYS.

The rearrangement links TRBV25-1 to TRBJ2-7; D unclear. Looked up from germline, CDR1 is MGHDK and CDR2 is SYGVNS. Trimming took 4 bases from V and 2 from J, leaving 9 bases between them. The CDR3 has 13 residues. CDR3 bases: TGTGCCAGCAGTGCGGGCAGGACCTACGAGCAGTACTTC. Amino acid sequence: CASSAGRTYEQYF.

This clonotype showed up just a few times. J is TRBJ2-5 and V is TRBV20-1; D uncertain. The V gene's germline CDR1 is DFQATT and CDR2 SNEGSKA (reference sequence). The CDR3 extends over 15 amino acids. V lost 1 base, J lost 2 bases, and 14 bases lay in between. CDR3 in DNA: TGCAGTGCTAGAGGTCGTGGGTCGTTACAAGAGACCCAGTACTTC. Translated, it gives CSARGRGSLQETQYF.

This chain joins TRBV7-2 and TRBJ2-7; 9 bases agree with TRBD1. The CDR3 has 16 amino acids. The germline V gene has CDR1 SGHTA and CDR2 FQGNSA. J lost 4 bases, V lost 6 bases, and 13 bases had no gene match. The CDR3 sequence: CASSYHPGQGLYEQYF. CDR3 nucleotides: TGTGCCAGCAGTTATCATCCGGGACAGGGACTGTACGAGCAGTACTTC. Complete variable domain (other parts from reference TRBV7-2 and TRBJ2-7): GAGVSQSPSNKVTEKGKDVELRCDPISGHTALYWYRQSLGQGLEFLIYFQGNSAPDKSGLPSDRFSAERTGGSVSTLTIQRTQQEDSAVYLCASSYHPGQGLYEQYFGPGTRLTVT.

This clonotype was recorded a few times. V gene TRBV12-3 or TRBV12-4 combines with J gene TRBJ2-7, with D perhaps TRBD1 (7 bases). This CDR3 comprises 15 residues. The V end was cut by 6 bases, the J end by 2 bases, with 17 bases between. The CDR3 loop reads CASSPGAGGTYEQYF. CDR3 sequence (DNA): TGTGCCAGCAGCCCTGGCGCAGGGGGGACCTACGAGCAGTACTTC.

The chain links TRBV7-9 to TRBJ2-1, with D possibly matching TRBD2 (5 bases). V lost 5 bases and J 10 bases, leaving 15 bases between the germline ends. This CDR3 has 13 amino acids. Germline assignment: CDR1 SEHNR and CDR2 FQNEAQ (reference sequence). The CDR3 loop is CASSKDGRGEQFF. In DNA form, the CDR3 reads TGTGCCAGCAGCAAGGACGGGCGAGGGGAGCAGTTCTTC.

The V and J genes are TRBV20-1 and TRBJ2-1; TRBD1 is a possible D gene (5 bases). V shed 5 bases and J shed 9 bases, with 17 bases lying between them. CDR3 size: 13 residues. The V gene's germline CDR1 is DFQATT and CDR2 SNEGSKA (reference sequence). CDR3: CSAPAEGQGEQFF. The CDR3 nucleotides read TGCAGTGCTCCTGCGGAAGGGCAGGGTGAGCAGTTCTTC.